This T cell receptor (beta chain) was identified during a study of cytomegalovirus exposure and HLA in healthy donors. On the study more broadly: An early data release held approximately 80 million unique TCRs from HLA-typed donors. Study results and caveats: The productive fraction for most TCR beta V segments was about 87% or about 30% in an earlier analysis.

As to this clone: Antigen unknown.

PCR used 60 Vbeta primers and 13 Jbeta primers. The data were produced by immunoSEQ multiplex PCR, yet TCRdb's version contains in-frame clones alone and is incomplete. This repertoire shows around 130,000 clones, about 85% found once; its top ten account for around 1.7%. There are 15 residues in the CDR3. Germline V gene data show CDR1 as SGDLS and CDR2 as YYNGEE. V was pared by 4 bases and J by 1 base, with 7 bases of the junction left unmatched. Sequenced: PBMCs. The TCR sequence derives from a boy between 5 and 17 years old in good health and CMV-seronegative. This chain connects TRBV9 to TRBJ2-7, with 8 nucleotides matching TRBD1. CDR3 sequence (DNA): TGTGCCAGCAGCCCACAGGGGGATACTTCCTACGAGCAGTACTTC. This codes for CASSPQGDTSYEQYF.